This TCR beta chain was sequenced during a study of T cell changes during pregnancy in multiple sclerosis. This clone is a singleton in its sample. This CDR3 is 12 amino acids long. Trimming took 7 bases from V and 6 from J, leaving 12 bases between them. Germline V lookup: CDR1 MNHEY, CDR2 SMNVEV (reference sequence). TCRdb's table, derived via immunoSEQ multiplex PCR, lists solely in-frame clones and lacks some. The repertoire holds approximately 60,000 clones, 90% to 95% seen once, with about 3% in the top ten. The clonotype originates from a female donor with multiple sclerosis, enrolled in a pregnancy study. Sequenced here: CD8+ T cells from peripheral blood mononuclear cells, sampled in the third trimester of pregnancy. The J gene is TRBJ1-2, the V gene TRBV27; D may be TRBD1 (6 bases). The CDR3 region is CASTGGGDGYTF. The CDR3 nucleotides are TGTGCCAGCACCGGAGGGGGGGATGGCTACACCTTC.